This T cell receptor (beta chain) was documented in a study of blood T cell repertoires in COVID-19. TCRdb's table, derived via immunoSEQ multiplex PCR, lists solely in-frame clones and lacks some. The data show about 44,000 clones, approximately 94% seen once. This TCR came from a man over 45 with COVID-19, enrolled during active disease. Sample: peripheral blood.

CDR3 sequence reads: CASSRDRASLAKNIQYF. For the CDR3, the DNA is TGTGCCAGTAGCCGGGACAGGGCATCTTTAGCCAAAAACATTCAGTACTTC. The chain couples TRBV19 to TRBJ2-4, with TRBD1 matching 9 bases. This CDR3 is built from 17 residues. Unmatched junction bases numbered 9, after V lost 6 bases and J lost 0 bases. CDR1 is LNHDA and CDR2 is SQIVND in the germline V gene (reference sequence).